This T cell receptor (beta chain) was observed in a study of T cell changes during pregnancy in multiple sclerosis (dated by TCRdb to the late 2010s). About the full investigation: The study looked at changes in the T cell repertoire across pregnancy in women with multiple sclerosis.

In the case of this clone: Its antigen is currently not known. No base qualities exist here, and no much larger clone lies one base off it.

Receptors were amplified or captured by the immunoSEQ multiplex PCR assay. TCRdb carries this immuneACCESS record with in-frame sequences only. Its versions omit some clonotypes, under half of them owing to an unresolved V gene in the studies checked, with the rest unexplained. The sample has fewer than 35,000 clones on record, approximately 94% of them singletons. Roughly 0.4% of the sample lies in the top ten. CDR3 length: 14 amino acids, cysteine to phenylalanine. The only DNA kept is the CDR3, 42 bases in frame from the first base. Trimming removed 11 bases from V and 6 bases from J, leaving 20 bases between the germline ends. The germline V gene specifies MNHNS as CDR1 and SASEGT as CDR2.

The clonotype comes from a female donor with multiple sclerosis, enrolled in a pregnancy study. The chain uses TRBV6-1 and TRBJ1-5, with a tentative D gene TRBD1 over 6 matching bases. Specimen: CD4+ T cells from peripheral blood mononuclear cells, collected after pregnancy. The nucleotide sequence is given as TGTGCCTGTGGGAGGGGGGGGATGGGTCAGCCCCAGCATTTT. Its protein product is CACGRGGMGQPQHF.